One and the same sample provided the 21 T cell receptor beta chains below, sequenced in a study of blood T cell repertoires in COVID-19. Sequencing used immunoSEQ multiplex PCR; TCRdb keeps in-frame clones, though not all of them. The sample lists about 100,000 clones, over 65% occurring once. The source material was peripheral blood. The receptor set was obtained from a human donor in a cohort sampled during active COVID-19.

The CDR3 nucleotides read TGTGCCAGCTCATCTGGACAGGGGGCTAGATACGAGCAGTACTTC. The encoded protein is CASSSGQGARYEQYF. The chain uses TRBV18 and TRBJ2-7; 11 nucleotides match TRBD1. The CDR3 extends over 15 amino acids. After removal of 5 bases from V and 4 bases from J, the junction contained 7 bases not matched to a gene. Germline CDR1 KGHSH, CDR2 LQKENI.

A note on this clone: Germline and junction disagree at one end, which may indicate a read error. The rearrangement joins TRBV7-2 to TRBJ2-7; 7 nucleotides line up with TRBD2. The CDR3 sequence is 12 residues long. CDR1 SGHTA and CDR2 FQGNSA come from the germline V gene. The CDR3 protein is CASSLGSLARLF. CDR3 bases: TGTGCCAGCAGCTTAGGGTCACTAGCGCGCCTATTC.

This clone was seen once. The chain couples TRBV7-2 to TRBJ1-2; 8 bases match TRBD1. The CDR3 sequence is 16 residues long. V dropped 1 base and J dropped 8; count of bases not matched to a gene: 12. Germline values: CDR1 SGHTA, CDR2 FQGNSA. For the CDR3, the DNA is TGTGCCAGCAGCTTAGGGCAGGGGGCAAGCTCGAGCGGCTACACCTTC. Its protein is CASSLGQGASSSGYTF. Full variable domain (missing parts from reference TRBV7-2 and TRBJ1-2): GAGVSQSPSNKVTEKGKDVELRCDPISGHTALYWYRQSLGQGLEFLIYFQGNSAPDKSGLPSDRFSAERTGGSVSTLTIQRTQQEDSAVYLCASSLGQGASSSGYTFGSGTRLTVV.

The chain is built from TRBV7-2 and TRBJ1-2, with TRBD1 as a possible D gene (6 bases). There are 14 residues in the CDR3. Germline values: CDR1 SGHTA, CDR2 FQGNSA. Trimming pared 1 base from V and 3 bases from J, leaving 9 bases between. This chain's CDR3 is CASSLGTEYYGYTF. CDR3 nucleotides: TGTGCCAGCAGCTTAGGGACAGAATACTATGGCTACACCTTC.

The chain employs TRBV19 and TRBJ2-7, with 9 positions matching TRBD1. CDR3 length equals 14 residues. After removal of 4 bases from V and 5 bases from J, the junction contained 6 bases not matched to a gene. In germline, CDR1 is LNHDA, CDR2 SQIVND (reference sequence). For the CDR3, the DNA is TGTGCCAGTAGTAGGGACAGGGAACGAAACGAGCAGTACTTC. This sequence encodes CASSRDRERNEQYF.

The chain combines TRBV20-1 with TRBJ1-1; 8 bases line up with TRBD1. Germline CDR1 is DFQATT and CDR2 is SNEGSKA (reference sequence). V was clipped by 3 bases and J by 6 bases; unmatched bases: 9. The CDR3 sequence is 14 residues long. The chain's CDR3 is CSASKPGGKAEAFF. The CDR3 bases are TGCAGTGCTAGTAAGCCAGGGGGCAAGGCTGAAGCTTTCTTT.

Here the CDR3 DNA reads TGCAGCGTTGAAGAGTACTCCTACGAGCAGTACTTC. It codes for CSVEEYSYEQYF. The chain recombines TRBV29-1 with TRBJ2-5; no reliable D call. The J call may be mistaken, given a closer DNA end match to TRBJ2-7. The CDR3 extends over 12 amino acids. Germline values: CDR1 SQVTM, CDR2 ANQGSEA.

This chain connects TRBV12-3 or TRBV12-4 to TRBJ1-2; D might be TRBD1 (5 bases). The V gene lost 5 bases and the J gene lost 8 bases, with 15 bases spanning the gap. CDR3 size: 13 residues. The CDR3 is CASSLSRGSGYTF. DNA for the CDR3: TGTGCCAGCAGTCTCTCCCGGGGGAGCGGCTACACCTTC.

This clone was found a few times. V usage is TRBV6-4 and J usage is TRBJ2-7; 9 nucleotides align to TRBD1. The CDR3 is 13 amino acids. CDR1 and CDR2 (germline): MRHNA, SNTAGT. The ends lost 5 bases at V and 11 bases at J; junction bases unmatched: 10. The CDR3 loop reads CASSNKTGTGKYF. The CDR3 DNA is TGTGCCAGCAGTAATAAAACCGGGACAGGGAAGTACTTC.

The V call is TRBV7-6, the J call TRBJ2-7, with 9 bases that match TRBD1. Germline CDR1 is SGHVS and CDR2 is FNYEAQ. Unmatched junction bases numbered 3, after V lost 5 bases and J lost 4 bases. The CDR3 loop spans 13 amino acids. CDR3 loop: CASSRGTGYEQYF. DNA of the CDR3: TGTGCCAGCAGCCGAGGGACAGGGTACGAGCAGTACTTC. The full variable domain, rest sourced from reference TRBV7-6 and TRBJ2-7, is GAGVSQSPRYKVTKRGQDVALRCDPISGHVSLYWYRQALGQGPEFLTYFNYEAQQDKSGLPNDRFSAERPEGSISTLTIQRTEQRDSAMYRCASSRGTGYEQYFGPGTRLTVT.

In its sample, this clone was seen once. V and J are TRBV7-2 and TRBJ1-4; D is ambiguous. Trimming shortened V by 5 bases and J by 0 bases, and 16 bases separated the two germline ends. This CDR3 has 17 residues. Germline CDR1 is SGHTA and CDR2 is FQGNSA. CDR3 loop: CASSPGLRGTTNEKLFF. CDR3 DNA sequence: TGTGCCAGCAGCCCCGGATTGCGGGGAACAACTAATGAAAAACTGTTTTTT.

V gene TRBV9 combines with J gene TRBJ2-2; TRBD1 agrees at 11 bases. Trimming at V came to 4 bases and at J to 7 bases, leaving 9 bases not matched to a gene. The CDR3 extends over 16 amino acids. Germline V gene sequence: CDR1 SGDLS, CDR2 YYNGEE. CDR3 protein: CASSQRTGGSVGELFF. The CDR3 nucleotides read TGTGCCAGCAGCCAACGGACAGGGGGCTCGGTCGGGGAGCTGTTTTTT.

The chain couples TRBV5-1 to TRBJ2-7; TRBD1 matches 8 bases. This CDR3 spans 15 amino acids. Germline trimming cut 4 bases from V and 3 bases from J; bases unmatched to any gene: 9. Germline V lookup: CDR1 SGHRS, CDR2 YFSETQ. CDR3 protein: CASSPLPGGDYEQYF. The CDR3 region has the DNA TGCGCCAGCAGCCCTCTTCCAGGGGGCGACTACGAGCAGTACTTC.

The chain carries TRBV9 and TRBJ2-1, with D possibly TRBD2 on 5 matching bases. There are 16 residues in the CDR3. V was pared by 0 bases and J by 1 base, with 11 bases between. CDR1 and CDR2 (germline): SGDLS, YYNGEE. The CDR3 region is CASSVDGMNSYNEQFF. CDR3 coding DNA: TGTGCCAGCAGCGTAGACGGGATGAATTCCTACAATGAGCAGTTCTTC.

CDR3 in amino acids: CASSPRQGGLNTEAFF. As DNA, the CDR3 is TGTGCCAGCTCACCGAGACAGGGGGGTTTGAACACTGAAGCTTTCTTT. The chain carries TRBV18 and TRBJ1-1, with 9 bases that match TRBD1. Losses at the gene ends were 3 bases for V and 0 bases for J; bases not matched to a gene: 5. Germline V gene data show CDR1 as KGHSH and CDR2 as LQKENI. The CDR3 sequence is 16 residues long.

V gene TRBV18 combines with J gene TRBJ2-1, with 7 bases lining up with TRBD1. Trimming cost V 6 bases and J 3 bases; bases outside gene matches: 8. Germline-derived CDR1 and CDR2 are KGHSH and LQKENI. CDR3 length: 15 residues. The CDR3 reads CASSTGTVSYNEQFF. The CDR3 DNA reads as TGTGCCAGCTCGACCGGGACAGTGAGCTACAATGAGCAGTTCTTC.

This clone was counted only a few times. Here the CDR3 reads CASREGGSDIQYF. The CDR3 DNA sequence: TGTGCCAGCAGGGAGGGAGGATCGGACATTCAGTACTTC. The genes are TRBV2 and TRBJ2-4; the D gene is possibly TRBD2 (6 bases). The V and J ends lost 6 bases and 8 bases respectively, with 14 bases between them. CDR1 is SNHLY and CDR2 is FYNNEI in the germline V gene. There are 13 residues in the CDR3.

The V call is TRBV28, the J call TRBJ1-1; possible D gene TRBD1, 6 bases. The ends were cut back, 1 base at V and 10 bases at J, with 10 bases in the middle. The CDR3 consists of 12 residues. Germline V gives CDR1 MDHEN, CDR2 SYDVKM. DNA for the CDR3: TGTGCCAGCAGTTTATCGGGCAGGGGAGCTTTCTTT. Amino acids: CASSLSGRGAFF.

The J gene is TRBJ1-3, the V gene TRBV19; TRBD1 is a possible D gene (5 bases). Germline V gene sequence: CDR1 LNHDA, CDR2 SQIVND (reference sequence). This CDR3 has 15 residues. Trimming removed 4 bases from V and 0 bases from J, with 10 bases in between. The CDR3 coding sequence is TGTGCCAGTAGTACTGGGACTCTCTCTGGAAACACCATATATTTT. Translated: CASSTGTLSGNTIYF.

Of note for this clone: Germline and junction disagree at one end, which may indicate a read error. The rearrangement links TRBV7-7 to TRBJ2-5, with TRBD1 matching 9 bases. This CDR3 has 14 amino acids. The V gene's germline CDR1 is SSHAT and CDR2 FNYEAQ (reference sequence). DNA of the CDR3: TGTGCTAGCAGCCAATCGACAGGGGGAGAGACCCAGTACTTC. Its protein is CASSQSTGGETQYF.

V gene TRBV5-1 combines with J gene TRBJ1-4; D remains unclear. Trimming pared 6 bases from V and 7 bases from J, leaving 10 bases between. Germline loops: CDR1 SGHRS, CDR2 YFSETQ. The CDR3 loop spans 12 amino acids. In nucleotides, the CDR3 is TGCGCCAGCACTTCGTCCGGTGAAAAACTGTTTTTT. It yields the protein CASTSSGEKLFF.